Below, one T cell receptor beta chain is given with its context. Its antigen is still unknown. In the same sample, other DNA sequences code for this CDR3. V was cut by 3 bases and J by 5 bases, with 7 bases left in between. The CDR3 has 12 residues. Germline V gene sequence: CDR1 KGHSH, CDR2 LQKENI. Clones were sequenced by immunoSEQ multiplex PCR, and TCRdb holds only the in-frame ones, with some missing. The sample has 2 million to 3 million clones, under 95% seen once. These data are taken from a study of shared clonotypes between healthy human individuals. Across the whole study: CD8 memory received one plate per donor, CD8 naive two, CD4 memory three and CD4 naive three.

Study-wide findings and caveats: When compared with the clonotypes that were shared by all four sorted-subset donors, the non-shared clonotypes turned out to have lower generation probabilities. Naive subsets typically showed greater estimated richness than memory subsets.

The receptor's source is a man younger than 35 in good health. Some clones in this sample may be carry-over from other donors' samples. This sequence joins TRBV18 and TRBJ2-5; no clear D. Sequencing was done on a sample of naive CD4+ T cells from PBMCs. The subset denotes: CD45RA+ positively selected. CDR3 sequence (DNA): TGTGCCAGCTCACCCCTGGGGGAGACCCAGTACTTC. It specifies CASSPLGETQYF.